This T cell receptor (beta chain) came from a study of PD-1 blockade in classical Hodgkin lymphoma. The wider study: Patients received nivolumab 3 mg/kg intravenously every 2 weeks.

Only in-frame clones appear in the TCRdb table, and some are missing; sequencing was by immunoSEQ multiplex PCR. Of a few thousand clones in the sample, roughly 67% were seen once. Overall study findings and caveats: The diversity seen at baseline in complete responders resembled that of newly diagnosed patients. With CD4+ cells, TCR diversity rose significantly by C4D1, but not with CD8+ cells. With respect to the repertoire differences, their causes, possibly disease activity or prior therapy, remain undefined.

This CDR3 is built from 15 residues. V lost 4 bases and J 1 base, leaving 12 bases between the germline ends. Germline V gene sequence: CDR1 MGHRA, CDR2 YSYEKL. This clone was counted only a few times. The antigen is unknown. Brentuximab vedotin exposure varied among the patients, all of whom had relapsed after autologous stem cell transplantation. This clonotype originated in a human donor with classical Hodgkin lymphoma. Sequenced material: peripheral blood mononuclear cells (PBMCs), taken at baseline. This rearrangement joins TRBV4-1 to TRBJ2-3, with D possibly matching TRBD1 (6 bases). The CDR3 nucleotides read TGCGCCAGCAGCCCCGGGCCAGGGGGCACAGATACGCAGTATTTT. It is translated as CASSPGPGGTDTQYF.